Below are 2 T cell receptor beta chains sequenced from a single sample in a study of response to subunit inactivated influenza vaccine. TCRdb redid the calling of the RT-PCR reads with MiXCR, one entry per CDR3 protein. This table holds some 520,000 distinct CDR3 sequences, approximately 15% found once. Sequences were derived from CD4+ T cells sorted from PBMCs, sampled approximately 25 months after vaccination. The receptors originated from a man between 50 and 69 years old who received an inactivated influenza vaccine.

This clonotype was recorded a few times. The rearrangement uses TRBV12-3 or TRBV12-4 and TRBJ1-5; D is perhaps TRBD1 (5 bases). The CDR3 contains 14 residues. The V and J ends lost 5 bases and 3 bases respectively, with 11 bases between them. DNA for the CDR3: TGTGCCAGCAGTCCCCCGGGGGTCAATCAGCCCCAGCATTTT. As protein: CASSPPGVNQPQHF.

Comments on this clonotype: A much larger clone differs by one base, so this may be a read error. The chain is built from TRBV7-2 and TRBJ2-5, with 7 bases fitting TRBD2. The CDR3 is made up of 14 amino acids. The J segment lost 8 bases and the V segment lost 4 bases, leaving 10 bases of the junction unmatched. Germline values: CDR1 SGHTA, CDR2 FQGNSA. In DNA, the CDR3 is TGTGCCAGCAGCTCTAATGCGGGAGCAGATACCCAGTACTTC. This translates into CASSSNAGADTQYF.